This TCR beta chain was observed in a study of T cell responses to AZD1222 COVID-19 vaccine. V was pared by 0 bases and J by 4 bases, with 7 bases of the junction left unmatched. There are 16 residues in the CDR3. Germline V gives CDR1 MNHNS, CDR2 SASEGT. Here immunoSEQ multiplex PCR was the method, and the copy in TCRdb shows in-frame clones only, minus some. The sample records about 97,000 clones, about 88% being singletons. This sample comprised peripheral blood, obtained on day 0 of AZD1222 vaccination. This TCR was recovered from an adult in good health. The chain couples TRBV6-1 to TRBJ1-2; 8 bases map to TRBD1. The CDR3 loop is CASSEAAGGGSYGYTF. The CDR3 bases are TGTGCCAGCAGTGAAGCAGCAGGGGGCGGAAGCTATGGCTACACCTTC.